This T cell receptor beta chain was captured in a study of cytomegalovirus exposure and HLA in healthy donors. Overall study results and limits: Researchers left out some V segments, among them TRBV6-2 and TRBV6-3, as indistinguishable.

V was clipped by 5 bases and J by 3 bases, with 8 bases between them. CDR1 and CDR2 from the germline V gene are DFQATT and SNEGSKA (reference sequence). CDR3 length: 11 amino acids. With regard to this clone: Its antigen is undetermined.

PCR amplification relied on 60 Vbeta primers (plus 13 Jbeta primers). Authors' processing steps: Unique TCR beta chains totaled about 73 million in a later count, with about 11 million of them shared. Sequencing was performed with immunoSEQ multiplex PCR; in TCRdb, only in-frame clones are kept and a portion is missing. The V and J calls and clone size come from that table; D and trimming were worked out from the DNA. The sample lists over 95,000 clones, over 65% occurring once. The chain employs TRBV20-1 and TRBJ2-7, with D possibly matching TRBD1 (5 bases). Source material: PBMCs. The source is a man between 40 and 49 years old in good health and CMV-seronegative. The CDR3 sequence is CSAPGNYEQYF. CDR3 bases: TGCAGTGCTCCAGGGAACTACGAGCAGTACTTC.